Reported below is one TCR beta chain. Its antigen remains unidentified. The data were taken from a study of shared clonotypes between healthy human individuals. Replicate sorted-subset PCRs were loaded with approximately 200 ng DNA, about 28,000 T cell genomes. Data came from immunoSEQ multiplex PCR; TCRdb stores just in-frame clones and leaves some out. The sample includes just over 2,000,000 clones, 90% to 95% of them seen just once. Overall study findings and caveats: Naive subsets generally exceeded memory subsets in estimated richness.

CDR1 is MNHNS and CDR2 is SASEGT in the germline V gene. The V and J ends lost 4 bases and 2 bases respectively, with 12 bases between them. The CDR3 runs 14 residues. V usage is TRBV6-1 and J usage is TRBJ2-7; the D gene is possibly TRBD2 (5 bases). The source of this sequence is a man aged 18 to 29 in good health. Input material: naive CD4+ T cells sorted from blood. Subset specified: CD45RA+ positively selected. CDR3 sequence reads: CASSVPDGTYEQYF. Written as DNA, the CDR3 is TGTGCCAGCAGTGTCCCGGACGGGACCTACGAGCAGTACTTC.